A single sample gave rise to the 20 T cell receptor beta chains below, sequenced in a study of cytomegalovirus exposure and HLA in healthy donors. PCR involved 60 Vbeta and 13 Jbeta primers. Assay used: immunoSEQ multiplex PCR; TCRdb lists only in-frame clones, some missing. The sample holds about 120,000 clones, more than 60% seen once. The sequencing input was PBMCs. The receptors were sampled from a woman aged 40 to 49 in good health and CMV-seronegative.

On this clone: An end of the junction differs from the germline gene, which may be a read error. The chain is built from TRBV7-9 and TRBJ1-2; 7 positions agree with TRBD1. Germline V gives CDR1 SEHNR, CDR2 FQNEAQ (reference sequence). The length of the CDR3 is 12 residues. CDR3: CASSPVEGALSF. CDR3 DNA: TGTGCCAGCAGCCCTGTTGAGGGGGCTTTGTCCTTC.

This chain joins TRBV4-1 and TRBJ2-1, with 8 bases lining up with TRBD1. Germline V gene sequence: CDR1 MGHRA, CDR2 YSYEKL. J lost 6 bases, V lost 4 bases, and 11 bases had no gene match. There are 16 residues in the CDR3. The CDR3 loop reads CASSPGQGAFTNEQFF. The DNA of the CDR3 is TGCGCCAGCAGCCCCGGACAGGGAGCTTTCACCAATGAGCAGTTCTTC.

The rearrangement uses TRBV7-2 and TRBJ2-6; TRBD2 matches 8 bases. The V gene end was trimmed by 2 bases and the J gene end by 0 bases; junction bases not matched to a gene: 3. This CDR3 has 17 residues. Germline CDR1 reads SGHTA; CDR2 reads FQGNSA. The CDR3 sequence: CASSLSGGRSGANVLTF. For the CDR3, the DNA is TGTGCCAGCAGCTTAAGCGGGGGTCGCTCTGGGGCCAACGTCCTGACTTTC.

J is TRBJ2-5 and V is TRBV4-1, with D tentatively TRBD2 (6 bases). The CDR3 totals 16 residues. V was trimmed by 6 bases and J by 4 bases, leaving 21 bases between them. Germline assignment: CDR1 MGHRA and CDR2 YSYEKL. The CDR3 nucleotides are TGCGCCAGCAGTCGAGGCGGCGGGATCCCTGGAGAGACCCAGTACTTC. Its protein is CASSRGGGIPGETQYF.

CDR3 bases: TGTGCCAGCAGTAAAGGGACACCGGTGAATGAGCAGTTCTTC. Translating gives CASSKGTPVNEQFF. The J gene is TRBJ2-1, the V gene TRBV27, with D possibly TRBD1 on 6 matching bases. The CDR3 totals 14 residues. The germline V gene has CDR1 MNHEY and CDR2 SMNVEV (reference sequence). Trimming took 5 bases from V and 7 from J, leaving 15 bases between them.

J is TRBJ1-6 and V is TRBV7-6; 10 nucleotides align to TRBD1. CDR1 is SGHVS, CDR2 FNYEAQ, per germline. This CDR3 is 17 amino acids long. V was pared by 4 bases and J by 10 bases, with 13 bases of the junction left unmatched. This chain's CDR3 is CASSSGQGGPGTSPLHF. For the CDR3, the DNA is TGTGCCAGCAGCTCAGGACAGGGGGGTCCCGGGACCTCACCCCTCCACTTT.

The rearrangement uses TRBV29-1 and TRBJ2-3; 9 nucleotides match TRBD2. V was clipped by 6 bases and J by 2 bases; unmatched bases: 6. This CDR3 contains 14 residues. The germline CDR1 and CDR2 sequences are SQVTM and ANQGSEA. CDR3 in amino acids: CSVREGVFTDTQYF. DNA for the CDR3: TGCAGCGTGCGGGAGGGCGTTTTCACAGATACGCAGTATTTT.

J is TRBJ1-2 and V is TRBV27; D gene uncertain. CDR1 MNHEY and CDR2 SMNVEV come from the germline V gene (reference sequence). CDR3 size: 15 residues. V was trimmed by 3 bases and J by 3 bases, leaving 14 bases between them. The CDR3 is CASSLRVPEDYGYTF. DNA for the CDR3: TGTGCCAGCAGTTTGCGGGTGCCAGAGGACTATGGCTACACCTTC.

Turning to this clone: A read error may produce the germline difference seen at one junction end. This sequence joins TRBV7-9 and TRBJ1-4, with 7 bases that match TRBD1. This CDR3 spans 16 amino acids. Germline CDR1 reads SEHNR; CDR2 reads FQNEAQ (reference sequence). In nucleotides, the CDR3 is TGTTCCAGCAGCTATTTGACAGGGTTGGAGGGTGAAAAACTGTTTTTT. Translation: CSSSYLTGLEGEKLFF.

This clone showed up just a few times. The CDR3 DNA reads TGTGCCAGCAACCGGGAGGTCGGGGAGCTGTTTTTT. The encoded protein is CASNREVGELFF. This chain connects TRBV9 to TRBJ2-2; 7 bases agree with TRBD2. The germline V gene encodes CDR1 SGDLS and CDR2 YYNGEE. The CDR3 covers 12 residues. V trimming: 6 bases; J trimming: 7 bases; junction bases outside the gene matches: 3.

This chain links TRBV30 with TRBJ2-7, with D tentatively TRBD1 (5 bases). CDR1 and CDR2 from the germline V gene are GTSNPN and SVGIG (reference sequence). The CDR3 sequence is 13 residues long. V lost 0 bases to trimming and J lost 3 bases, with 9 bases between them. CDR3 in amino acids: CAWSVGQFYEQYF. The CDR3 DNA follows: TGTGCCTGGAGTGTGGGGCAGTTCTACGAGCAGTACTTC.

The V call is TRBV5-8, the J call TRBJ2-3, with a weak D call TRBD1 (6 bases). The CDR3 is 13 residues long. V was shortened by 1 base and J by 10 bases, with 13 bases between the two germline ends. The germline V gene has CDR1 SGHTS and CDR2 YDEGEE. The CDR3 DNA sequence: TGTGCCAGCAGCTTGTGGCCAGGGGATGCGCAGTATTTT. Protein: CASSLWPGDAQYF.

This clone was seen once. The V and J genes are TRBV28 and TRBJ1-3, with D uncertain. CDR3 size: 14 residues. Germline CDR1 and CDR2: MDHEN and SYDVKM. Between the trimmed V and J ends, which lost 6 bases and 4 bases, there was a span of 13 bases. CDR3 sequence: CASSRARQGNTIYF. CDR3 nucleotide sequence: TGTGCCAGCAGCCGCGCCAGACAAGGAAACACCATATATTTT.

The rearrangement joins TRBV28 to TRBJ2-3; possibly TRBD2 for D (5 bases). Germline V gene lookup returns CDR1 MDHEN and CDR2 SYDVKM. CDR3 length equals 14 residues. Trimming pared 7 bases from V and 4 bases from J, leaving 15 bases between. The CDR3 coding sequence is TGTGCCAGCACCCCCGCGGGTATTGCAGATACGCAGTATTTT. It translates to CASTPAGIADTQYF.

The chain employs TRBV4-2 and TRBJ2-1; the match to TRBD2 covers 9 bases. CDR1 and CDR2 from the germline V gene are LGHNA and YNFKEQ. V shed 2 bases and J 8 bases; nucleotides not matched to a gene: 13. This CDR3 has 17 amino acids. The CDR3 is CASSQHMEVAGAYEQFF. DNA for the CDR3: TGTGCCAGCAGCCAACACATGGAAGTAGCGGGAGCCTATGAGCAGTTCTTC.

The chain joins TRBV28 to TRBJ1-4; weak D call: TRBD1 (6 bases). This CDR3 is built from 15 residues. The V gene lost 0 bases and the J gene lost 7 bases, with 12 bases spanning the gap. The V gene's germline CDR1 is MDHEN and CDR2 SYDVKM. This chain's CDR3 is CASSLWGRGGEKLFF. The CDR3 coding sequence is TGTGCCAGCAGTTTATGGGGAAGGGGGGGTGAAAAACTGTTTTTT.

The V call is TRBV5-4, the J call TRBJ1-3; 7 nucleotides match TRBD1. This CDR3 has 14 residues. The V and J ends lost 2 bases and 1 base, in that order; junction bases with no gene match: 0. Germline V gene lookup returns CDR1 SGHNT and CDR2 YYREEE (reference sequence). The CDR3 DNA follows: TGTGCCAGCAGCTTACAGGGGTCTGGAAACACCATATATTTT. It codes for CASSLQGSGNTIYF.

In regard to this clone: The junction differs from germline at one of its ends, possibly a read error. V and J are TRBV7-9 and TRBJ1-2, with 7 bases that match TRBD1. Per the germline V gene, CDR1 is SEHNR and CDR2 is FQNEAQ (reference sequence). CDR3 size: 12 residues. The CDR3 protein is CSSSPTGYGYTF. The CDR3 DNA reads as TGTTCCAGCAGCCCGACAGGGTATGGCTACACCTTC.

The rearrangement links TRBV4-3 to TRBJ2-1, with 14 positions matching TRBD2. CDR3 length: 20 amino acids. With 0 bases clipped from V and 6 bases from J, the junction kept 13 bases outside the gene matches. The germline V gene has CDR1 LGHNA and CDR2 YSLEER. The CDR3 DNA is TGCGCCAGCAGCCAAGAAGTCAGACTAGCGGGGGGGCCCCTCCTCAATGAGCAGTTCTTC. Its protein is CASSQEVRLAGGPLLNEQFF.

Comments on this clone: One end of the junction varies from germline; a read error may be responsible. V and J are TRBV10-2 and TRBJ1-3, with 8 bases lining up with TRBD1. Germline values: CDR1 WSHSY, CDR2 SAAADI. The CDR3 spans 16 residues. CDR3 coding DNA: TGCGCCAGCAGTGCGGGACAGGTATTGGCTGGAGACACCATATATTTT. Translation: CASSAGQVLAGDTIYF.